These T cell receptor beta chains were read from a single sample in a study of blood T cell repertoires in COVID-19. Clones were sequenced by immunoSEQ multiplex PCR, and TCRdb holds only the in-frame ones, with some missing. The sample has approximately 170,000 clones, approximately 91% seen once. Sample: peripheral blood. Receptors were obtained from a man aged 18 to 30 with COVID-19, enrolled during active disease. The CDR3 runs from the conserved cysteine through the conserved F or W. Fields, in order: J gene, clone size, V gene, CDR3 length, D gene, CDR3 DNA, CDR3 protein. A D gene is named only where the DNA matches it firmly. Clone size is stated in some rows and not others, as once, few, many or a class when expanded.

>TRBJ1-2|NA|TRBV28|14|TRBD1
TGTGCCAGCACTCGACCCGGGACAGTGTTTTTCTACACCTTC
CASTRPGTVFFYTF
>TRBJ1-1|NA|TRBV9|15|TRBD1
TGTGCCAGCAGCGTCGACAGGGAAGGGAACACTGAAGCTTTCTTT
CASSVDREGNTEAFF
>TRBJ2-1|NA|TRBV5-4|16|TRBD2
TGTGCCAGCAGCCCCGCCGGGACTAGCCCCCCCAATGAGCAGTTCTTC
CASSPAGTSPPNEQFF
>TRBJ1-2|NA|TRBV6-1|14|NA
TGTGCCAGCAGTGAAGGGAGGGTTGGGTATGGCTACACCTTC
CASSEGRVGYGYTF
>TRBJ2-7|once|TRBV29-1|11|NA
TGCAGCGTTGGCGGAGGGAACGAGCAGTACTTC
CSVGGGNEQYF
>TRBJ2-7|NA|TRBV13|14|TRBD1
TGTGCCAGCAGCGAAGGGGACAGGGCTGGGGAGCAGTACTTC
CASSEGDRAGEQYF
>TRBJ2-7|NA|TRBV12-2|14|NA
TGTGCAAGTCGCTTATGGGACAGGCCATACGAGCAGTACTTC
CASRLWDRPYEQYF
>TRBJ1-5|NA|TRBV30|14|TRBD1
TGTGCCTGGAGTGCCCACAGGGGAAATCAGCCCCAGCATTTT
CAWSAHRGNQPQHF
>TRBJ2-1|once|TRBV7-8|16|TRBD2
TGTGCCAGCAGCTTAGCTCCCGGCGGGAGAACCAATGAGCAGTTCTTC
CASSLAPGGRTNEQFF
>TRBJ2-1|NA|TRBV19|16|TRBD2
TGTGCCAGTAGTATAGGGAGCGGGAGTGCCGTCGATGAGCAGTTCTTC
CASSIGSGSAVDEQFF
>TRBJ2-1|NA|TRBV11-3|15|TRBD2
TGTGCCAGCAGCTTAGCGGGAGGCGACTACAATGAGCAGTTCTTC
CASSLAGGDYNEQFF
>TRBJ1-4|few|TRBV28|17|NA
TGTGCCAGCAGTCCCAATTTGTCCAGGGAATTTAATGAAAAACTGCTTTTT
CASSPNLSREFNEKLLF
>TRBJ1-2|NA|TRBV7-9|16|TRBD1
TGTGCCAGCAGCTTAGGAGGGACAGGGTTAACCTATGGCTACACCTTC
CASSLGGTGLTYGYTF